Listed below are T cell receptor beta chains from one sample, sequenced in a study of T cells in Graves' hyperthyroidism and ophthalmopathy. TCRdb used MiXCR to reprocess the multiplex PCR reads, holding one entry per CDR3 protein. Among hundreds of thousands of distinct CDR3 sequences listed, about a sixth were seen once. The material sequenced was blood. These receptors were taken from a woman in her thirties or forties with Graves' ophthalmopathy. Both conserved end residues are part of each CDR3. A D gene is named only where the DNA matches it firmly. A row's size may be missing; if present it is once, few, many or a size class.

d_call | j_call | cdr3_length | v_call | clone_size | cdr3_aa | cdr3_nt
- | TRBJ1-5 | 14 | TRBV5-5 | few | CASSREGLNQPQHF | TGTGCCAGCAGCCGTGAGGGCCTCAATCAGCCCCAGCATTTT
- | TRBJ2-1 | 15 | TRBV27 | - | CTSSEVGGPRNEQFF | TGTACCAGCAGTGAAGTGGGAGGCCCGCGGAATGAGCAGTTCTTC
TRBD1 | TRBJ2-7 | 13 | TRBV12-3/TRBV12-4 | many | CASSRRDRFEQYF | TGTGCCAGCAGTCGCCGGGACAGGTTCGAGCAGTACTTC
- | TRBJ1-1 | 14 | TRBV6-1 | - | CASSSRGTDTEAFF | TGTGCCAGCAGTTCCAGGGGTACCGACACTGAAGCTTTCTTT
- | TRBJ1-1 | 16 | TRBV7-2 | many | CASSLQQASMNTEAFF | TGTGCCAGCAGCTTGCAACAGGCCTCCATGAACACTGAAGCTTTCTTT
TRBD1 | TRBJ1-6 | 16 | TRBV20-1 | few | CSAREGQGVYNSPLHF | TGCAGTGCTAGAGAAGGACAGGGTGTTTATAATTCACCCCTCCACTTT
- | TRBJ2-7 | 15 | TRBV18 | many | CASSRVRQKDYEQYF | TGTGCCAGCTCCCGCGTAAGACAGAAAGACTACGAGCAGTACTTC
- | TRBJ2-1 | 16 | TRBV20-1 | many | CSARSLAASSYNEQFF | TGCAGTGCTAGATCATTGGCGGCTAGCTCCTACAATGAGCAGTTCTTC
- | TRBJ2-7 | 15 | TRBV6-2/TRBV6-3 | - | CASTQNEVDIDEQYF | TGTGCCAGCACCCAAAACGAGGTTGATATAGACGAGCAGTACTTC
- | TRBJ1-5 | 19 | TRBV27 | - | CASSLTTLQQEDSNQPQHF | TGTGCCAGCAGCCTGACGACTCTTCAACAGGAGGATAGCAATCAGCCCCAGCATTTT